These 32 T cell receptor beta chains were all obtained from the same sample, sequenced in a study of regulatory T cells in long-lasting Graves disease. Both iRepertoire HTBI primers and Arm-PCR of CDR3 regions were used to build the TCR beta libraries. MiXCR, applied by TCRdb to the multiplex PCR reads, yields one record per CDR3 protein. The table has hundreds of thousands of distinct CDR3 sequences, roughly 15% seen once. Time point defined: newly diagnosed GD, antithyroid drugs for less than 3 months. PBMC RNA served as the TCR library source. These data were also filed under a second study, of T cells in Graves' hyperthyroidism and ophthalmopathy.

Sequenced material: peripheral blood mononuclear cells (PBMCs), taken at new diagnosis, from a patient treated with antithyroid drugs. All receptors come from a woman in her 30s with Graves disease.

This clonotype was observed at least ten times. This chain connects TRBV28 to TRBJ1-2; the D is unclear. V lost 0 bases and J lost 4, with 9 bases in between. The V gene's germline CDR1 is MDHEN and CDR2 SYDVKM. This CDR3 has 14 amino acids. This chain's CDR3 is CASSLWSPVYGYTF. The CDR3 bases are TGTGCCAGCAGTTTATGGAGTCCTGTCTATGGCTACACCTTC.

In its sample, this clonotype was seen many times. V gene TRBV28 combines with J gene TRBJ1-1; no clear D gene. This CDR3 is built from 15 residues. Trimming cost V 6 bases and J 5 bases, with 19 bases left between them. Germline CDR1 is MDHEN and CDR2 is SYDVKM. The CDR3 region has the DNA TGTGCCAGCAGCCAAAGGTCCCTTTTAAGGACTGAAGCTTTCTTT. This translates into CASSQRSLLRTEAFF.

The chain carries TRBV7-8 and TRBJ2-7; D uncertain. CDR1 and CDR2 (germline): SGHVS, FQNEAQ. With 2 bases removed from V and 5 bases from J, the gap between germline ends came to 7 bases. The CDR3 contains 12 residues. The CDR3 DNA reads as TGTGCCAGCAGCTTACCTTACCACGAGCAGTACTTC. It specifies CASSLPYHEQYF.

Of note for this clonotype: Likely a read error: the CDR3 ends without its conserved phenylalanine or tryptophan. The chain uses TRBV5-1 and TRBJ2-7; possible D gene TRBD1, 5 bases. The CDR3 loop spans 14 amino acids. Germline V gives CDR1 SGHRS, CDR2 YFSETQ. The CDR3 is CASSPFDRVYEQYL. In DNA form, the CDR3 reads TGCGCCAGCAGCCCTTTCGACAGAGTCTACGAACAGTACCTC.

This clonotype has ten or more counts. The chain recombines TRBV20-1 with TRBJ1-5, with D possibly being TRBD1 (6 bases). This CDR3 comprises 14 residues. V lost 2 bases and J 1 base, leaving 9 bases between the germline ends. The germline V gene encodes CDR1 DFQATT and CDR2 SNEGSKA (reference sequence). For the CDR3, the DNA is TGCAGTGCTAGAAAACAGGGAAGCAATCAGCCCCAGCATTTT. This encodes CSARKQGSNQPQHF.

This clonotype was counted between two and nine times. V is TRBV28 and J is TRBJ1-2; D is uncertain. This CDR3 has 12 amino acids. V was pared by 3 bases and J by 8 bases, with 10 bases between. The germline V gene has CDR1 MDHEN and CDR2 SYDVKM. CDR3 bases: TGTGCCAGCAGTTTTCGTCGGAAGGGCTACACCTTC. Translated, it gives CASSFRRKGYTF.

This clonotype was found many times. The chain employs TRBV30 and TRBJ1-2, with D possibly matching TRBD1 (5 bases). Trimming removed 5 bases from V and 2 bases from J, with 12 bases in between. Germline loops: CDR1 GTSNPN, CDR2 SVGIG (reference sequence). This CDR3 is built from 13 residues. This CDR3 is CAWGSGDNYGYTF. The CDR3 nucleotides are TGTGCCTGGGGGTCCGGGGACAACTATGGCTACACCTTC.

J is TRBJ1-4 and V is TRBV7-9; D possibly corresponds to TRBD1 (6 bases). CDR3 length: 16 residues. Trimming removed 4 bases at V and 1 base at J, with 13 bases between. Germline-derived CDR1 and CDR2 are SEHNR and FQNEAQ (reference sequence). CDR3 nucleotides: TGTGCCAGCAGCTATTCCAGGGGTCTAACTAATGAAAAACTGTTTTTT. Amino acid sequence: CASSYSRGLTNEKLFF.

This clonotype has only a few counts. This may stem from a read error, because a much larger clone lies one nucleotide away. This chain connects TRBV28 to TRBJ1-3; D is unclear. This CDR3 is 14 amino acids long. Germline V gene sequence: CDR1 MDHEN, CDR2 SYDVKM. Written as DNA, the CDR3 is TGTGCCAGCAGACGAATGGGAGCAGGAAACACCGTATATTTT. As protein: CASRRMGAGNTVYF. Variable domain in full (rest from reference TRBV28 and TRBJ1-3): DVKVTQSSRYLVKRTGEKVFLECVQDMDHENMFWYRQDPGLGLRLIYFSYDVKMKEKGDIPEGYSVSREKKERFSLILESASTNQTSMYLCASRRMGAGNTVYFGEGSWLTVV.

The table lists this clonotype with many counts. The chain uses TRBV10-2 and TRBJ1-2; D is uncertain. V lost 0 bases, J lost 8 bases, and 19 bases lay in between. This CDR3 has 16 amino acids. CDR1 WSHSY and CDR2 SAAADI come from the germline V gene. CDR3 residues: CASSESIFGSTLGYTF. The CDR3 DNA follows: TGCGCCAGCAGTGAGTCGATCTTCGGGTCGACATTAGGCTACACCTTC.

The chain joins TRBV7-2 to TRBJ1-5, with D perhaps matching TRBD1 (5 bases). Looked up from germline, CDR1 is SGHTA and CDR2 is FQGNSA. CDR3 size: 13 residues. Trimming pared 5 bases from V and 9 bases from J, leaving 14 bases between. CDR3 DNA sequence: TGTGCCAGCAGCCCTAAAGTCGGGGGGCCCCAGCATTTT. Encoded protein: CASSPKVGGPQHF.

This clonotype has ten or more counts. V and J are TRBV7-9 and TRBJ2-1, with 11 bases fitting TRBD2. There are 20 residues in the CDR3. CDR1 and CDR2 from the germline V gene are SEHNR and FQNEAQ (reference sequence). Unmatched junction bases numbered 22, after V lost 5 bases and J lost 7 bases. This CDR3 is CASSPVSGRVNRDSTNEQFF. DNA for the CDR3: TGTGCCAGCAGCCCTGTTAGCGGGAGGGTCAATAGGGACTCTACGAATGAGCAGTTCTTC.

The chain has TRBV19 and TRBJ2-1, with 11 bases lining up with TRBD2. The V and J ends lost 2 bases and 0 bases, in that order; junction bases with no gene match: 9. CDR1 and CDR2 from the germline V gene are LNHDA and SQIVND (reference sequence). This CDR3 has 19 amino acids. DNA of the CDR3: TGTGCCAGTAGTATAAAAGCTAGCGGGAGGACGAGCTCCTACAATGAGCAGTTCTTC. This encodes CASSIKASGRTSSYNEQFF.

This CDR3 reads CASSPSPGAKGYTF. The CDR3, as DNA: TGCGCCAGCAGCCCGAGCCCGGGGGCGAAGGGCTACACCTTC. The rearrangement links TRBV5-1 to TRBJ1-2; a weak D match, TRBD1 (6 bases). Germline values: CDR1 SGHRS, CDR2 YFSETQ. The CDR3 totals 14 residues. V lost 4 bases to trimming and J lost 8 bases, with 18 bases between them.

This clonotype showed up many times. The CDR3 protein is CASSEQGQLETQYF. In nucleotides, the CDR3 is TGTGCCAGCAGTGAGCAAGGACAGCTAGAGACCCAGTACTTC. V is TRBV2 and J is TRBJ2-5; D is perhaps TRBD1 (6 bases). The CDR3 loop spans 14 amino acids. Germline V gene sequence: CDR1 SNHLY, CDR2 FYNNEI. The V end was cut by 3 bases, the J end by 4 bases, with 12 bases between.

This clonotype was recorded many times. J is TRBJ2-5 and V is TRBV25-1; no clear D. From germline, CDR1 is MGHDK and CDR2 SYGVNS. V was pared by 3 bases and J by 6 bases, with 20 bases between. The length of the CDR3 is 16 residues. CDR3 nucleotide sequence: TGTGCCAGCAGTGACCGTTCGGACCCCCGACCGAAGACCCAGTACTTC. As protein: CASSDRSDPRPKTQYF.

This clonotype occurred many times. The chain has TRBV12-3 or TRBV12-4 and TRBJ1-5; no definite D call. Trimming left V 6 bases short and J 7 bases short, with 16 bases between. This CDR3 is built from 14 residues. The CDR3 sequence is CASRDSRRNQPQHF. The CDR3 DNA sequence: TGTGCCAGCAGAGATTCCCGGAGGAACCAGCCCCAGCATTTT.

The gene calls are TRBV5-1 and TRBJ2-5; D might be TRBD1 (5 bases). CDR1 SGHRS and CDR2 YFSETQ come from the germline V gene. Between the trimmed V and J ends, which lost 4 bases and 2 bases, there was a span of 15 bases. CDR3 length: 15 amino acids. The CDR3 loop reads CASSRDSAPQETQYF. The CDR3 DNA reads TGCGCCAGCAGCCGCGACAGCGCGCCTCAAGAGACCCAGTACTTC.

This chain links TRBV10-1 with TRBJ2-1; 7 bases agree with TRBD1. The CDR3 consists of 14 residues. Trimming at V came to 6 bases and at J to 7 bases, leaving 9 bases not matched to a gene. The germline CDR1 and CDR2 sequences are WNHNN and SYGVQD (reference sequence). DNA for the CDR3: TGCGCCAGCAGCGCTGACAGGGCCTCGAATGAGCAGTTCTTC. Amino acids: CASSADRASNEQFF.

This clonotype was observed many times. The V gene is TRBV10-3, the J gene TRBJ2-7; D unresolved. The germline V gene encodes CDR1 ENHRY and CDR2 SYGVKD. CDR3 length: 13 amino acids. V shed 4 bases and J shed 2 bases, with 9 bases lying between them. For the CDR3, the DNA is TGTGCCATCAGTGGAGGCTTCACCTACGAGCAGTACTTC. This gives the protein CAISGGFTYEQYF.

This clonotype was counted only a few times. The chain carries TRBV13 and TRBJ2-3, with 11 bases fitting TRBD2. The CDR3 totals 18 residues. V shed 5 bases, J shed 2 bases, and the junction held 12 bases outside the gene matches. Germline V gene sequence: CDR1 PRHDT, CDR2 FYEKMQ (reference sequence). The CDR3 loop reads CASSRLPKTSGVTDTQYF. CDR3 nucleotide sequence: TGTGCCAGCAGCCGTCTCCCGAAGACTAGCGGGGTCACAGATACGCAGTATTTT.

This clonotype came up many times. The chain couples TRBV28 to TRBJ1-6, with D possibly matching TRBD1 (5 bases). Germline V gene sequence: CDR1 MDHEN, CDR2 SYDVKM. CDR3 size: 15 residues. Between the trimmed V and J ends, which lost 3 bases and 9 bases, there was a span of 15 bases. The CDR3 reads CASSFNAGKVSPLHF. In nucleotides, the CDR3 is TGTGCCAGCAGTTTCAACGCAGGGAAGGTTTCACCCCTCCACTTT. The variable domain in full, completed from reference TRBV28 and TRBJ1-6, reads DVKVTQSSRYLVKRTGEKVFLECVQDMDHENMFWYRQDPGLGLRLIYFSYDVKMKEKGDIPEGYSVSREKKERFSLILESASTNQTSMYLCASSFNAGKVSPLHFGNGTRLTVT.

Turning to this clonotype: A much larger clone lies a single base off, so this may be a read error. The gene calls are TRBV28 and TRBJ1-6; no definite D call. This CDR3 spans 15 amino acids. The V gene's germline CDR1 is MDHEN and CDR2 SYDVKM. The CDR3 protein is CASKLGSSYNPPLHF. CDR3 bases: TGTGCCAGCAAATTGGGGAGCTCCTATAATCCACCCCTCCACTTT. The complete variable domain, with remaining parts taken from reference TRBV28 and TRBJ1-6, reads DVKVTQSSRYLVKRTGEKVFLECVQDMDHENMFWYRQDPGLGLRLIYFSYDVKMKEKGDIPEGYSVSREKKERFSLILESASTNQTSMYLCASKLGSSYNPPLHFGNGTRLTVT.

For this clonotype: This may be a read error: a much more frequent sequence differs by one nucleotide. The CDR3: CSATFRIGRGEQFF. The CDR3 DNA is TGCAGTGCTACCTTCAGGATCGGTCGTGGTGAGCAGTTCTTC. V is TRBV20-1 and J is TRBJ2-1; D gene ambiguous. Germline V gene sequence: CDR1 DFQATT, CDR2 SNEGSKA (reference sequence). The germline V and J ends were trimmed by 4 bases and 9 bases, with 19 bases remaining between them. The CDR3 runs to 14 residues.

Worth noting for this clonotype: One end of the junction does not line up with germline, which may come from a read error. The rearrangement uses TRBV27 and TRBJ1-1; D might be TRBD1 (6 bases). The CDR3 spans 16 residues. Germline V gives CDR1 MNHEY, CDR2 SMNVEV (reference sequence). The CDR3 protein is CASRLYRDTRNTEAFF. Here the CDR3 DNA reads TGTGCCAGCAGATTATATAGGGACACTCGGAACACTGAAGCTTTCTTT.

This clonotype was recorded many times. The rearrangement joins TRBV2 to TRBJ1-5; D gene unclear. Trimming removed 6 bases from V and 7 bases from J, with 10 bases in between. The CDR3 runs to 12 residues. From germline, CDR1 is SNHLY and CDR2 FYNNEI. CDR3 protein: CASSRMSQPQHF. In nucleotides, the CDR3 is TGTGCCAGCAGCCGAATGAGCCAGCCCCAGCATTTT. The complete variable domain, with remaining parts taken from reference TRBV2 and TRBJ1-5, reads EPEVTQTPSHQVTQMGQEVILRCVPISNHLYFYWYRQILGQKVEFLVSFYNNEISEKSEIFDDQFSVERPDGSNFTLKIRSTKLEDSAMYFCASSRMSQPQHFGDGTRLSIL.

This clonotype was observed a handful of times. The rearrangement uses TRBV24-1 and TRBJ1-2; D is ambiguous. Per germline, CDR1 KGHDR and CDR2 SFDVKD. The CDR3 length is 13 residues. Trimming left V 3 bases short and J 4 bases short, with 8 bases between. The CDR3 spells CATSDKIFYGYTF. CDR3 sequence (DNA): TGTGCCACCAGTGATAAAATTTTCTATGGCTACACCTTC.

In this sample, this clonotype turned up many times. The V gene is TRBV12-3 or TRBV12-4, the J gene TRBJ1-1; unclear D gene. This CDR3 is 12 amino acids long. V was shortened by 3 bases and J by 5 bases, with 7 bases between the two germline ends. The CDR3 here is CASSFSWTEAFF. DNA of the CDR3: TGTGCCAGCAGTTTCTCATGGACTGAAGCTTTCTTT.

This clonotype appeared a few times. This chain uses TRBV5-1 with TRBJ2-7; 7 bases are shared with TRBD2. V shed 4 bases, J shed 6 bases, and the junction held 10 bases outside the gene matches. The CDR3 has 14 residues. Per the germline V gene, CDR1 is SGHRS and CDR2 is YFSETQ. The CDR3 loop is CASSDSGLPCEQYF. Here the CDR3 DNA reads TGCGCCAGCAGCGATAGCGGGCTACCCTGCGAGCAGTACTTC.

This clonotype was seen ten or more times. V is TRBV20-1 and J is TRBJ1-1, with 9 bases fitting TRBD1. The CDR3 is 14 residues long. After removal of 3 bases from V and 1 base from J, the junction contained 3 bases not matched to a gene. Germline CDR1 reads DFQATT; CDR2 reads SNEGSKA (reference sequence). The CDR3 DNA reads TGCAGTGCTAGTCCGGGACAGGGGAACACTGAAGCTTTCTTT. Protein product: CSASPGQGNTEAFF.

In its sample, this clonotype was seen many times. V is TRBV11-2 and J is TRBJ1-2; perhaps TRBD1 as D (5 bases). This CDR3 contains 11 residues. The germline CDR1 and CDR2 sequences are SGHAT and FQNNGV. Between the trimmed V and J ends, which lost 5 bases and 6 bases, there was a span of 7 bases. The CDR3 spells CASSQGNGYTF. CDR3 bases: TGTGCCAGCAGCCAGGGAAATGGCTACACCTTC.

Remarks on this clonotype: A read error may be the cause here, since a much bigger clone is one base away. The gene calls are TRBV6-2 or TRBV6-3 and TRBJ1-5, with 7 bases identical to TRBD1. There are 16 residues in the CDR3. Germline CDR1 is MNHEY and CDR2 is SVGEGT. CDR3 in DNA: TGTGTCAGCATCCAAGGGGGTACAGGGGTAAGGGAGCCCCAGCATTTT. This gives the protein CVSIQGGTGVREPQHF.